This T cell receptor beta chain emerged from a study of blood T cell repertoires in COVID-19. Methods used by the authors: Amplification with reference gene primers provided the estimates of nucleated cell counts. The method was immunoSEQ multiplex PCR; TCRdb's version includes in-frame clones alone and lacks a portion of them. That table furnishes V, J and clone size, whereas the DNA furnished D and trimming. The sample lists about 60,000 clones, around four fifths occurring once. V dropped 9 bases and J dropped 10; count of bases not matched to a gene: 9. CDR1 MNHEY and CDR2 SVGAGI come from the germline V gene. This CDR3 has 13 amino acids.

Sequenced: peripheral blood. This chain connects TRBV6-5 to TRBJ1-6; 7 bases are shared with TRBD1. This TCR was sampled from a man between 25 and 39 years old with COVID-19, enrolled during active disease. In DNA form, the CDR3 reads TGTGCCAGTCAGGGGGTAGGGGGCTCACCCCTCCACTTT. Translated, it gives CASQGVGGSPLHF.